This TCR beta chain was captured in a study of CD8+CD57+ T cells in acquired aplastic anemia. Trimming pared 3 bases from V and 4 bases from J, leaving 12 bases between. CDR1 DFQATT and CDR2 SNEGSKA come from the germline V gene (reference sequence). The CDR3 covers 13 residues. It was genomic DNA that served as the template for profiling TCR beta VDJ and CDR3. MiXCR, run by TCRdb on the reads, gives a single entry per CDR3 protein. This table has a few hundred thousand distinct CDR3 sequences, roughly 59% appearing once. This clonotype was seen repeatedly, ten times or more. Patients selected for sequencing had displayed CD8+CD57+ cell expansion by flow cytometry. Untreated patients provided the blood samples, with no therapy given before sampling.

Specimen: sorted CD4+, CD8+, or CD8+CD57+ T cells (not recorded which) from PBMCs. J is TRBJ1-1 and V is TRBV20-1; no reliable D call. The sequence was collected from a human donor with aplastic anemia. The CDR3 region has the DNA TGCAGTGCTAGGTCTGGGATTGGCACTGAAGCTTTCTTT. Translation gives CSARSGIGTEAFF.